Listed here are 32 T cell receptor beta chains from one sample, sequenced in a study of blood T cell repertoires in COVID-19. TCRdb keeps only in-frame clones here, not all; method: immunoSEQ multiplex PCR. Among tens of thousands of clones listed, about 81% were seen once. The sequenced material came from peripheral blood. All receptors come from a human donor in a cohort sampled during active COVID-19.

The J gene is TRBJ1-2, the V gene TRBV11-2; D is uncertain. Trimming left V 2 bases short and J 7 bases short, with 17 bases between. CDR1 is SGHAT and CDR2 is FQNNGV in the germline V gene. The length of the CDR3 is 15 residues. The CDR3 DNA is TGTGCCAGCAGCTTAAATACGGCCGCGCGGGGTGGCTACACCTTC. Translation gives CASSLNTAARGGYTF.

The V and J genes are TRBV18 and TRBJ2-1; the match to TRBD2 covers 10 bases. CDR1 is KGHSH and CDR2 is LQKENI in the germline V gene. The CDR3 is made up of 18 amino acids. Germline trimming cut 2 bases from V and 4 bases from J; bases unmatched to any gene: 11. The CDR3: CASSPGMGIAGGYNEQFF. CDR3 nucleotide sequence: TGTGCCAGCTCACCAGGAATGGGGATAGCGGGAGGTTACAATGAGCAGTTCTTC.

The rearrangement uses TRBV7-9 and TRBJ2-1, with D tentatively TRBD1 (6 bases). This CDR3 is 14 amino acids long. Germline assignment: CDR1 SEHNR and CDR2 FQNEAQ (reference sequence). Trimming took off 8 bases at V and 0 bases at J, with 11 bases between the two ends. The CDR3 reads CASSGVPSYNEQFF. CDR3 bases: TGTGCCAGCTCAGGGGTCCCCTCCTACAATGAGCAGTTCTTC.

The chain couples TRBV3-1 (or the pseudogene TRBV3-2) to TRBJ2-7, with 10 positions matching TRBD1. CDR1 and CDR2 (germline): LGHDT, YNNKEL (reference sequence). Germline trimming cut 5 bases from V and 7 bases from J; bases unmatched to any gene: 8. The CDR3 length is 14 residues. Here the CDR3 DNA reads TGTGCCAGCAGCTTTCCGGGACAGGGGAGGGAGCAGTACTTC. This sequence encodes CASSFPGQGREQYF.

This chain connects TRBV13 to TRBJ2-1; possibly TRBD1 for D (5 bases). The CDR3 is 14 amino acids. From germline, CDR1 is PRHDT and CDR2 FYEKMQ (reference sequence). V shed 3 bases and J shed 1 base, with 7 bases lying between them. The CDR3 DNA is TGTGCCAGCAGCTTTAGGGGATCCTACAATGAGCAGTTCTTC. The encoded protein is CASSFRGSYNEQFF.

The CDR3: CASSTHLRAVYGYTF. The CDR3 bases are TGTGCCAGTAGTACGCACCTGAGGGCAGTCTATGGCTACACCTTC. The V call is TRBV19, the J call TRBJ1-2; D remains unclear. The CDR3 is made up of 15 amino acids. V lost 4 bases and J 4 bases, leaving 16 bases between the germline ends. Germline CDR1 is LNHDA and CDR2 is SQIVND (reference sequence). The entire variable domain, with the rest obtained from reference TRBV19 and TRBJ1-2, is as follows: DGGITQSPKYLFRKEGQNVTLSCEQNLNHDAMYWYRQDPGQGLRLIYYSQIVNDFQKGDIAEGYSVSREKKESFPLTVTSAQKNPTAFYLCASSTHLRAVYGYTFGSGTRLTVV.

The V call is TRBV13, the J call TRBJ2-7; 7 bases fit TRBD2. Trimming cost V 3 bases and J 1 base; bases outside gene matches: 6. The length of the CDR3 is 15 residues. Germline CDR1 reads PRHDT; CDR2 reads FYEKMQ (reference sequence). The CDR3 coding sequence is TGTGCCAGCAGCTTGGGGGGAGGGCCATCCTACGAGCAGTACTTC. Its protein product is CASSLGGGPSYEQYF.

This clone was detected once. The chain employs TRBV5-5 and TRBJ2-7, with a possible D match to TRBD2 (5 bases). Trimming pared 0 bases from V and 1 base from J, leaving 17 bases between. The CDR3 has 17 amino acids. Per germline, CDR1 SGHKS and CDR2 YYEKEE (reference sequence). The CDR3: CASSLGRNYYLSYEQYF. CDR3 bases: TGTGCCAGCAGCTTGGGGAGGAATTACTACCTTTCCTACGAGCAGTACTTC.

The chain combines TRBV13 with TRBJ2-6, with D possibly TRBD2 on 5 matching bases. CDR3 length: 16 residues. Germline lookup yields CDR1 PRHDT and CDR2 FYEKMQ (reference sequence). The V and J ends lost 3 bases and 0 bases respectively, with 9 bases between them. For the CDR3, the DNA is TGTGCCAGCAGCTTCCCAGAGGGCTCTGGGGCCAACGTCCTGACTTTC. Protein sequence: CASSFPEGSGANVLTF.

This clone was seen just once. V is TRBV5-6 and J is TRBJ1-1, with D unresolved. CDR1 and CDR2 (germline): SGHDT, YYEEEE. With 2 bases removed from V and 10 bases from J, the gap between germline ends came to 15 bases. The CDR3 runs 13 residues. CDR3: CASSLGVVVGAFF. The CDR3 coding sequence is TGTGCCAGCAGCTTAGGAGTTGTGGTGGGAGCTTTCTTT.

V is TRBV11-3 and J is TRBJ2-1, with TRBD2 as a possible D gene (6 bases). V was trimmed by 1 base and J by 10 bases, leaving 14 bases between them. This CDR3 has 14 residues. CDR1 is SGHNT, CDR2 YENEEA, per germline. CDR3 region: CASSLGGGSKEQFF. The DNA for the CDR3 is TGTGCCAGCAGCTTAGGGGGAGGTTCTAAGGAGCAGTTCTTC.

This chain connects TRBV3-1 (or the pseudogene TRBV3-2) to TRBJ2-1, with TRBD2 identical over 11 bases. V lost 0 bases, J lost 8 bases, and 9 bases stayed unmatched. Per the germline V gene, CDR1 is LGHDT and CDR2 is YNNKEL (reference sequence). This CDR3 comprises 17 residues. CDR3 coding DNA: TGTGCCAGCAGCCAAGATATACTAGCGGGAGAAGCAGATGAGCAGTTCTTC. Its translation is CASSQDILAGEADEQFF.

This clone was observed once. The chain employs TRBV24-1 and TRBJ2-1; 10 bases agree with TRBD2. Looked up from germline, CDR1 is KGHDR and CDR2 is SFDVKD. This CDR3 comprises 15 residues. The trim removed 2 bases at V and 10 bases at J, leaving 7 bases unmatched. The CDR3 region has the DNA TGTGCCACCAGTGATTCGGGACTAGCGAGTCCCGAGCAGTTCTTC. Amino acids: CATSDSGLASPEQFF.

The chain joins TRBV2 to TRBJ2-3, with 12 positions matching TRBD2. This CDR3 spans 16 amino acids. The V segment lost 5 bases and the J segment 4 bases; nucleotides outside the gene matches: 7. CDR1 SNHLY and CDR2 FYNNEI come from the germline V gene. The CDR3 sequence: CASSRASGRDPDTQYF. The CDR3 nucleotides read TGTGCCAGCAGTCGAGCTAGCGGGAGGGACCCAGATACGCAGTATTTT.

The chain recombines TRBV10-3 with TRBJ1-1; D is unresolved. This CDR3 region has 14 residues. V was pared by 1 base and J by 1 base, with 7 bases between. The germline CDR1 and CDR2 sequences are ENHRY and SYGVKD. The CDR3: CAISEFGGNTEAFF. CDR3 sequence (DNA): TGTGCCATCAGTGAGTTTGGCGGGAACACTGAAGCTTTCTTT.

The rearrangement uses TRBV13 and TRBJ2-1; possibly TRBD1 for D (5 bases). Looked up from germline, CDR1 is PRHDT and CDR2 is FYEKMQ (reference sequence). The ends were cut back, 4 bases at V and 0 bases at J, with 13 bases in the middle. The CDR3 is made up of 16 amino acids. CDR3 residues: CASSSQGADSYNEQFF. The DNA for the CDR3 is TGTGCCAGCAGCTCCCAAGGGGCAGACTCCTACAATGAGCAGTTCTTC.

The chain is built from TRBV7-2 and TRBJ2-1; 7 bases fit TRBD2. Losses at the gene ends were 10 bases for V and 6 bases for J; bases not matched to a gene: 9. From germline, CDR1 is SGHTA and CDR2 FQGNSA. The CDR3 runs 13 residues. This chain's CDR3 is CATTWGGFNEQFF. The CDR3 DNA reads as TGTGCCACCACCTGGGGGGGTTTCAATGAGCAGTTCTTC.

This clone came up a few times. CDR3 sequence (DNA): TGTGCCACCGGGGAGGGATTCGGGAACACCGGGGAGCTGTTTTTT. Translated, it gives CATGEGFGNTGELFF. The rearrangement uses TRBV24-1 and TRBJ2-2; 7 bases agree with TRBD2. Germline CDR1 is KGHDR and CDR2 is SFDVKD. This CDR3 is built from 15 residues. The trim removed 9 bases at V and 1 base at J, leaving 7 bases unmatched.

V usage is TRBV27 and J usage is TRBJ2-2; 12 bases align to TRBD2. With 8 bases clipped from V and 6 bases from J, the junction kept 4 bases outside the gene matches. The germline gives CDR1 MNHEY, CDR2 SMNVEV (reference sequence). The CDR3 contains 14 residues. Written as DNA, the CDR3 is TGTGCCAGCCTCAGACTAGCGGGAGCCGGGGAGCTGTTTTTT. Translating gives CASLRLAGAGELFF.

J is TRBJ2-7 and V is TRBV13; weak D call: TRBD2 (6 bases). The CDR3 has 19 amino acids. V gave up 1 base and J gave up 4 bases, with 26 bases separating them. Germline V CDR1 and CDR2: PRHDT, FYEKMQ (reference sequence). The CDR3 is CASSLVAGTESWGTYEQYF. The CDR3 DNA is TGTGCCAGCAGCTTAGTGGCCGGGACCGAAAGTTGGGGGACTTACGAGCAGTACTTC.

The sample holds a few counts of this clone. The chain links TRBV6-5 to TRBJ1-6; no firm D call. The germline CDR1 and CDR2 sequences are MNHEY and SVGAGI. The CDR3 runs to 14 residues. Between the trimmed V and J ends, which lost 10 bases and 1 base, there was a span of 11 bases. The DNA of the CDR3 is TGTGCCATCCCCCGGGAATCCTATAATTCACCCCTCCACTTT. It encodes CAIPRESYNSPLHF.

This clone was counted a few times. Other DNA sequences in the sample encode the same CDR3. The CDR3 spells CASSSRTSPGQTQYF. For the CDR3, the DNA is TGTGCCAGCAGTTCCCGGACTAGTCCGGGGCAGACCCAGTACTTC. The chain carries TRBV6-5 and TRBJ2-5, with TRBD2 matching over 7 bases. The CDR3 has 15 amino acids. Trimming removed 4 bases from V and 6 bases from J; junction bases left unmatched: 11. Germline loops: CDR1 MNHEY, CDR2 SVGAGI.

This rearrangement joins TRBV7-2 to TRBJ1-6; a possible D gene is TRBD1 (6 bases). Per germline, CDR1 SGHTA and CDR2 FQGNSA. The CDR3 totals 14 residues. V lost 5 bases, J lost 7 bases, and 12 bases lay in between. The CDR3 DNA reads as TGTGCCAGCAGCCTGCAGGGGTCAAATTCACCCCTCCACTTT. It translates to CASSLQGSNSPLHF.

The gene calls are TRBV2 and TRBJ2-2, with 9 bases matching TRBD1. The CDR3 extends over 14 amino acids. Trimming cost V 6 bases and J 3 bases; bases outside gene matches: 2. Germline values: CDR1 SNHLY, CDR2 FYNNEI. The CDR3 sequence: CASRDRGYTGELFF. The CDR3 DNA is TGTGCCAGCAGGGACAGGGGTTACACCGGGGAGCTGTTTTTT. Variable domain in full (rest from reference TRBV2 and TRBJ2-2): EPEVTQTPSHQVTQMGQEVILRCVPISNHLYFYWYRQILGQKVEFLVSFYNNEISEKSEIFDDQFSVERPDGSNFTLKIRSTKLEDSAMYFCASRDRGYTGELFFGEGSRLTVL.

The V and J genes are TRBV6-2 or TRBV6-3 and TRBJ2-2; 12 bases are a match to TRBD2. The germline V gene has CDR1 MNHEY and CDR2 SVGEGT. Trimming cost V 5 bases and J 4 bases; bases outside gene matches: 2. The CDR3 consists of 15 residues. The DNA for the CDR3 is TGTGCCAGCAGTCAGACTAGCGGGGGCACCGGGGAGCTGTTTTTT. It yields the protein CASSQTSGGTGELFF.

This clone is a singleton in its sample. The DNA for the CDR3 is TGTGCCAGTAGTATAGCCCCAACCGTCGGTCAGCCCCAGCATTTT. Protein: CASSIAPTVGQPQHF. This chain joins TRBV19 and TRBJ1-5; D is unclear. CDR3 length: 15 amino acids. V lost 1 base, J lost 6 bases, and 13 bases lay in between. Germline V gene data show CDR1 as LNHDA and CDR2 as SQIVND (reference sequence).

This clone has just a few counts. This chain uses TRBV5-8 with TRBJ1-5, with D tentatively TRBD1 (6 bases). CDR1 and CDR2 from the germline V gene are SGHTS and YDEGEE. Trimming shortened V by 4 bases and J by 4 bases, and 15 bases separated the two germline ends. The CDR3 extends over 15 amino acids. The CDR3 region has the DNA TGTGCCAGCAGCCTCGGACAGAAGATTAATCAGCCCCAGCATTTT. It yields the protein CASSLGQKINQPQHF.

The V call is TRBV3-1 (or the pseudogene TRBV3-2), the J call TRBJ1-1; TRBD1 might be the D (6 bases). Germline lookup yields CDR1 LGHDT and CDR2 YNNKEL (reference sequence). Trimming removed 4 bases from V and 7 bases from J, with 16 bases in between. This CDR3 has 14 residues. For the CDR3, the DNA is TGTGCCAGCAGCCGCCTGGGCGGGGGCGGTGAAGCTTTCTTT. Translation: CASSRLGGGGEAFF.

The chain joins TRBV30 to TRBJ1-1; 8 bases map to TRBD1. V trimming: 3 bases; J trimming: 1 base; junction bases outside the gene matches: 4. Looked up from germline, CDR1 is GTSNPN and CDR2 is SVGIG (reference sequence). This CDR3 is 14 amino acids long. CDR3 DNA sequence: TGTGCCTGGAGCAGGACAGGGCCGAACACTGAAGCTTTCTTT. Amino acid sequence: CAWSRTGPNTEAFF.

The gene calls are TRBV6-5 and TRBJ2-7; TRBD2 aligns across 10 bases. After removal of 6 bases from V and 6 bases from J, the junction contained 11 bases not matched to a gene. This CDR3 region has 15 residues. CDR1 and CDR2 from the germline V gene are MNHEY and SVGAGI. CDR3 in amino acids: CASRSLAGVQGEQYF. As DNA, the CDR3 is TGTGCCAGCAGGTCCCTAGCGGGAGTACAGGGCGAGCAGTACTTC.

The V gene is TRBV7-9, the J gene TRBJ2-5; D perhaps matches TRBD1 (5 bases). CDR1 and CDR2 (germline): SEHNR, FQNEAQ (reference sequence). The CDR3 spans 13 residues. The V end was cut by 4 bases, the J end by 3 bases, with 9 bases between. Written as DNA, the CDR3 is TGTGCCAGCAGCTGGCCCAGGGAAGAGACCCAGTACTTC. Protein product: CASSWPREETQYF.

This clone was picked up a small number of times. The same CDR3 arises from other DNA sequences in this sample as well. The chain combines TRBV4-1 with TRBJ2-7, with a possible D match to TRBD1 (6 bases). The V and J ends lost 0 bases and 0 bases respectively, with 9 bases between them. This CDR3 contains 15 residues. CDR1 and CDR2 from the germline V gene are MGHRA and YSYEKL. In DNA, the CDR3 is TGCGCCAGCAGCCAAGACCGGGACACCTCCTACGAGCAGTACTTC. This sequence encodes CASSQDRDTSYEQYF.